Detailed here is one T cell receptor (beta chain). Categorization into cohorts depended on clinical history that participants reported. These data come from a study of blood T cell repertoires in COVID-19. In the authors' workflow: The assay estimated nucleated cells by amplifying reference gene primers. Profiling relied on immunoSEQ multiplex PCR, and the TCRdb table lists in-frame clones only, not all of them. V and J calls and clone size are those listed in that table; D and trimming were worked out from the DNA. The repertoire holds some 300,000 clones, 88% seen once, with around 1% in the top ten. This sequence originates from a woman aged 25 to 39 who had recovered from COVID-19. What was sequenced was PBMCs or T cells enriched from blood (not recorded which).

In nucleotides, the CDR3 is TGTGCCAGCAGGGAATCGGAGTTTAGTGGCTACACCTTC. It translates to CASRESEFSGYTF. The chain carries TRBV21-1 and TRBJ1-2. TRBV21-1 constitutes a pseudogene. This CDR3 contains 13 residues.